The entry below gives a single T cell receptor (beta chain) sequence along with its context. Its antigen is as yet unknown. Naive CD8 cells comprised CD45RO-negative, CCR7-positively selected cells, excluding terminally differentiated effector memory CD45RA+ cells. The CDR3 runs to 14 residues. V was clipped by 4 bases and J by 0 bases, with 8 bases between them. The germline V gene encodes CDR1 SGHRS and CDR2 YFSETQ. This specimen belongs to a study of shared clonotypes between healthy human individuals. Across the study: Every donor yielded three CD4 naive, three CD4 memory, two CD8 naive and one CD8 memory plate.

General study points: Unshared clonotypes carried lower generation probabilities than those common to all four donors.

TCRdb keeps only in-frame clones here, not all; method: immunoSEQ multiplex PCR. The sample yields roughly 2 million clones, just under 95% seen once. The rearrangement uses TRBV5-1 and TRBJ2-1; D gene uncertain. The sample comprised naive CD8+ T cells sorted from blood. The clonotype comes from a man between 18 and 35 years old in good health. This CDR3 is CASSERSSYNEQFF. In DNA form, the CDR3 reads TGCGCCAGCAGCGAAAGGAGCTCCTACAATGAGCAGTTCTTC.